This T cell receptor beta chain derives from a study of CD4 T cell repertoires in COVID-19. Study at large: CFSE-low cells expanded about nine days with IL-2, then restimulated with other coronavirus spikes.

As to this clone: Its cognate antigen is unknown.

Overall study findings and caveats: Suggested intraclonal diversification: top SARS-CoV-2-reactive clonotypes appeared in two or three memory subsets.

No culture step preceded sequencing of the ex vivo isolated memory T cells. The CDR3 sequence is 16 residues long. V shed 2 bases and J shed 2 bases, with 15 bases lying between them. Per germline, CDR1 SEHNR and CDR2 FQNEAQ (reference sequence). Libraries were prepared by immunoSEQ multiplex PCR; TCRdb keeps only in-frame clonotypes and omits some of them. Here the sample spans about 22,000 clones, over 75% being singletons. This TCR came from a human donor who had COVID-19. The genes are TRBV7-9 and TRBJ2-5, with a tentative D call TRBD1 (6 bases). The source was central memory CD4+ T cells from blood, collected before the COVID-19 pandemic. The CDR3 spells CASSLTRQEKQETQYF. The CDR3 nucleotides are TGTGCCAGCAGCTTAACCAGACAGGAGAAACAAGAGACCCAGTACTTC.